This TCR beta chain was observed in a study of blood T cell repertoires in COVID-19. Authors' analysis steps: Amplified reference gene primers provided the basis for estimating nucleated cell counts. Using immunoSEQ multiplex PCR, the repertoire was profiled, and TCRdb retains in-frame clones only, with some absent. V, J and clone size are taken as reported in that table, and D and trimming were inferred from the DNA itself. The table includes approximately 110,000 clones, 86% detected once. Trimming cost V 9 bases and J 5 bases; bases outside gene matches: 14. The CDR3 is 16 residues long. CDR1 LNHDA and CDR2 SQIVND come from the germline V gene (reference sequence).

This chain joins TRBV19 and TRBJ2-7; 12 bases align to TRBD2. Sequencing input: peripheral blood. The origin of this receptor is a human donor in a cohort sampled during active COVID-19. CDR3 nucleotides: TGTGCCAGCACTCAGACGGGGCGACTAGCGGGAGACGAGCAGTACTTC. Its translation is CASTQTGRLAGDEQYF. Together with reference TRBV19 and TRBJ2-7, the CDR3 gives the full variable domain: DGGITQSPKYLFRKEGQNVTLSCEQNLNHDAMYWYRQDPGQGLRLIYYSQIVNDFQKGDIAEGYSVSREKKESFPLTVTSAQKNPTAFYLCASTQTGRLAGDEQYFGPGTRLTVT.